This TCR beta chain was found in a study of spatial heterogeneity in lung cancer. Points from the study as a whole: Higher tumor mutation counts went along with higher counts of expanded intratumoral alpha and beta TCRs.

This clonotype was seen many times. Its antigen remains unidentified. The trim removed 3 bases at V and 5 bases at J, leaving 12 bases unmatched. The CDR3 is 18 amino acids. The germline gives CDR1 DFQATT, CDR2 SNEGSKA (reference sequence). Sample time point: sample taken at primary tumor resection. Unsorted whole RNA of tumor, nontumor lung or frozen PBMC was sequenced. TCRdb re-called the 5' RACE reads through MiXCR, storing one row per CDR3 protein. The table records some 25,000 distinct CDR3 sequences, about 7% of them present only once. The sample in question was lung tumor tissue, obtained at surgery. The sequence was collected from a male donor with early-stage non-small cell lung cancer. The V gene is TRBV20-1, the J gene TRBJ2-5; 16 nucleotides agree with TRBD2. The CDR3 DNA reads TGCAGTGCTAGTGCCCCGGGACTAGCGGGGGGGCCCATGGAGACCCAGTACTTC. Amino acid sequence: CSASAPGLAGGPMETQYF.